This TCR beta chain appears in the sequencing data of a study of identical twins. This clonotype was counted ten times or more. Its antigen is not known. TCRdb called the 5' RACE reads again in MiXCR, with one record for every CDR3 protein. Of about 200,000 distinct CDR3 sequences listed, about 6.7% were seen once; the top ten hold roughly 15%. Study observations and caveats: A lower insertion count was a feature of abundant cord blood beta clonotypes, with no such feature in memory repertoires.

This CDR3 region has 12 residues. The V gene end was trimmed by 5 bases and the J gene end by 8 bases; junction bases not matched to a gene: 5. This same sample was also taken into another study, of T cells expressing NK-cell markers.

This TCR derives from a woman between 18 and 29 years old in good health. This chain joins TRBV12-3 or TRBV12-4 and TRBJ1-1, with 7 positions matching TRBD1. Sequencing was done on a sample of CD8+ T cells sorted from blood. CDR3 sequence (DNA): TGTGCCAGCAGTGTGGGACAGCTAGAAGCTTTCTTT. It translates to CASSVGQLEAFF.